One and the same sample provided the 25 T cell receptor beta chains below, sequenced in a study of cytomegalovirus exposure and HLA in healthy donors. PCR was performed using 60 Vbeta and 13 Jbeta primers. Assay: immunoSEQ multiplex PCR; the TCRdb copy retains only in-frame clones and omits some. The table has 100,000 or so clones, 65% to 75% seen once; the top ten hold under 2.5%. The sample taken for sequencing was PBMCs. The source of these receptors is a man aged 25-45 years in good health and CMV-seronegative.

This clone has only a few counts. The chain has TRBV7-9 and TRBJ2-2; 11 nucleotides match TRBD2. CDR1 and CDR2 from the germline V gene are SEHNR and FQNEAQ (reference sequence). The CDR3 is made up of 18 amino acids. V trimming: 4 bases; J trimming: 0 bases; junction bases outside the gene matches: 7. CDR3 protein: CASSSGLAGSPNTGELFF. The CDR3 bases are TGTGCCAGCAGCTCCGGACTAGCGGGTTCTCCGAACACCGGGGAGCTGTTTTTT.

On this clone: An end of the junction does not agree with germline; a read error may underlie this. J is TRBJ1-1 and V is TRBV6-5; TRBD1 matches 7 bases. Per germline, CDR1 MNHEY and CDR2 SVGAGI. The CDR3 runs 12 residues. The CDR3 DNA reads TGTGCCAGCAGTCAAAGACAGGGTGAAACTTTCTTT. Translated: CASSQRQGETFF.

This CDR3 reads CASSLTGQGEQFF. CDR3 nucleotides: TGTGCCAGCAGTTTGACAGGGCAGGGTGAGCAGTTCTTC. The rearrangement uses TRBV27 and TRBJ2-1; 7 bases fit TRBD1. This CDR3 has 13 amino acids. Trimming cost V 3 bases and J 9 bases; bases outside gene matches: 5. CDR1 is MNHEY and CDR2 is SMNVEV in the germline V gene (reference sequence).

The V call is TRBV27, the J call TRBJ2-5, with 15 positions matching TRBD2. The CDR3 has 15 residues. J lost 3 bases, V lost 5 bases, and 1 base had no gene match. Germline CDR1 MNHEY, CDR2 SMNVEV (reference sequence). The CDR3, as DNA: TGTGCCAGCAGTGGACTAGCGGGAGGGGAAGAGACCCAGTACTTC. Its protein product is CASSGLAGGEETQYF.

A few counts support this clone. The J gene is TRBJ1-1, the V gene TRBV7-2; possibly TRBD1 for D (5 bases). The V and J ends lost 1 base and 8 bases respectively, with 11 bases between them. Germline loops: CDR1 SGHTA, CDR2 FQGNSA. The CDR3 is made up of 13 amino acids. The CDR3 DNA sequence: TGTGCCAGCAGCTTAGTGTTGGGGCGCGAAGCTTTCTTT. Its protein is CASSLVLGREAFF.

This rearrangement joins TRBV19 to TRBJ2-3; TRBD2 is a possible D gene (5 bases). Trimming took off 6 bases at V and 1 base at J, with 11 bases between the two ends. CDR3 size: 14 residues. CDR1 and CDR2 from the germline V gene are LNHDA and SQIVND (reference sequence). The CDR3 sequence: CASSLMEGTDTQYF. CDR3 bases: TGTGCCAGTAGCCTTATGGAGGGCACAGATACGCAGTATTTT. Variable domain in full (rest from reference TRBV19 and TRBJ2-3): DGGITQSPKYLFRKEGQNVTLSCEQNLNHDAMYWYRQDPGQGLRLIYYSQIVNDFQKGDIAEGYSVSREKKESFPLTVTSAQKNPTAFYLCASSLMEGTDTQYFGPGTRLTVL.

The rearrangement links TRBV6-5 to TRBJ1-2; D is unclear. CDR1 is MNHEY, CDR2 SVGAGI, per germline. CDR3 length equals 12 residues. The V end lost 10 bases, the J end lost 5 bases, and 14 bases lay between the germline ends. The CDR3 DNA follows: TGTGCCACCGGGGAGGGTCTATATGGCTACACCTTC. Translating it yields CATGEGLYGYTF.

The chain recombines TRBV15 with TRBJ2-4; 11 bases line up with TRBD1. V was pared by 3 bases and J by 7 bases, with 5 bases of the junction left unmatched. The CDR3 is 15 amino acids. Germline CDR1 reads LNHNV; CDR2 reads YYDKDF (reference sequence). Here the CDR3 DNA reads TGTGCCACCAGCAGGTCGGACAGGGGGCTGAACATTCAGTACTTC. Translated: CATSRSDRGLNIQYF.

The sample holds one count of this clone. The V gene is TRBV15, the J gene TRBJ1-2; D unclear. Germline V lookup: CDR1 LNHNV, CDR2 YYDKDF (reference sequence). The CDR3 sequence is 13 residues long. The germline V and J ends were trimmed by 1 base and 1 base, with 4 bases remaining between them. The CDR3 coding sequence is TGTGCCACCAGCAGAGTCCGTAACTATGGCTACACCTTC. Its protein product is CATSRVRNYGYTF.

This chain connects TRBV7-2 to TRBJ1-4; TRBD1 agrees at 9 bases. CDR1 SGHTA and CDR2 FQGNSA come from the germline V gene. The CDR3 spans 16 residues. J was trimmed by 6 bases and V by 1 base; bases with no gene match: 6. The CDR3 nucleotides read TGTGCCAGCAGCTTAGGGATTGACAGGGGGTATGAAAAACTGTTTTTT. As protein: CASSLGIDRGYEKLFF.

This clone was detected only once. This sequence joins TRBV6-5 and TRBJ1-2, with D unresolved. Trimming took 6 bases from V and 0 from J, leaving 8 bases between them. The CDR3 length is 13 residues. Per the germline V gene, CDR1 is MNHEY and CDR2 is SVGAGI. The CDR3 loop is CASRQNANYGYTF. The CDR3 DNA follows: TGTGCCAGCAGACAGAATGCTAACTATGGCTACACCTTC.

The V call is TRBV11-2, the J call TRBJ2-7; D gene uncertain. CDR3 size: 14 residues. Trimming stripped 5 bases from V and 0 bases from J, with 11 bases between. CDR1 SGHAT and CDR2 FQNNGV come from the germline V gene. CDR3 protein: CASSPLESSYEQYF. CDR3 nucleotides: TGTGCCAGCAGCCCCCTAGAGTCCTCCTACGAGCAGTACTTC.

The V gene is TRBV6-1, the J gene TRBJ2-7; the match to TRBD1 covers 9 bases. This CDR3 has 15 amino acids. In germline, CDR1 is MNHNS, CDR2 SASEGT. Losses at the gene ends were 6 bases for V and 4 bases for J; bases not matched to a gene: 10. The chain's CDR3 is CASSIRTGGFYEQYF. In DNA, the CDR3 is TGTGCCAGCAGCATTCGTACAGGGGGCTTTTACGAGCAGTACTTC.

The J gene is TRBJ1-1, the V gene TRBV2; no reliable D call. Trimming stripped 2 bases from V and 4 bases from J, with 8 bases between. From germline, CDR1 is SNHLY and CDR2 FYNNEI. This CDR3 has 13 amino acids. The CDR3 DNA sequence: TGTGCCAGCAGTGAATTTATCTCCACTGAAGCTTTCTTT. It encodes CASSEFISTEAFF.

The chain couples TRBV18 to TRBJ1-1; TRBD1 matches at 10 bases. Germline lookup yields CDR1 KGHSH and CDR2 LQKENI. This CDR3 is 14 amino acids long. Unmatched junction bases numbered 4, after V lost 4 bases and J lost 5 bases. DNA for the CDR3: TGTGCCAGCTCACACGGACAGGGGGGAACTGAAGCTTTCTTT. Its protein is CASSHGQGGTEAFF.

The CDR3 region is CSASQDEQFF. The CDR3 DNA reads TGCAGTGCTAGTCAGGATGAGCAGTTCTTC. The V call is TRBV20-1, the J call TRBJ2-1; no clear D gene. Germline V lookup: CDR1 DFQATT, CDR2 SNEGSKA (reference sequence). The CDR3 loop spans 10 amino acids. V lost 3 bases to trimming and J lost 8 bases, with 5 bases between them.

This clone was observed a handful of times. The chain uses TRBV4-3 and TRBJ2-7; 7 positions match TRBD1. Germline loops: CDR1 LGHNA, CDR2 YSLEER. The CDR3 totals 14 residues. The V gene end was trimmed by 5 bases and the J gene end by 0 bases; junction bases not matched to a gene: 4. The CDR3 is CASSFDRDSYEQYF. CDR3 coding DNA: TGCGCCAGCAGCTTTGACAGGGACTCCTACGAGCAGTACTTC.

This clone was observed a handful of times. This rearrangement joins TRBV27 to TRBJ2-3; TRBD2 agrees at 7 bases. From germline, CDR1 is MNHEY and CDR2 SMNVEV (reference sequence). Unmatched junction bases numbered 9, after V lost 6 bases and J lost 6 bases. The length of the CDR3 is 14 residues. The CDR3 sequence: CASSLAVPADTQYF. CDR3 nucleotides: TGTGCCAGCAGCCTAGCGGTCCCGGCGGATACGCAGTATTTT.

V usage is TRBV30 and J usage is TRBJ1-2; no clear D. This CDR3 is 13 amino acids long. CDR1 and CDR2 (germline): GTSNPN, SVGIG (reference sequence). Trimming removed 4 bases at V and 3 bases at J, with 12 bases between. CDR3 amino acids: CAWIGGPDYGYTF. The CDR3 region has the DNA TGTGCCTGGATAGGAGGGCCTGACTATGGCTACACCTTC.

This rearrangement joins TRBV6-6 to TRBJ2-7; D is perhaps TRBD1 (5 bases). The CDR3 is made up of 14 amino acids. Germline V gene data show CDR1 as MNHNY and CDR2 as SVGAGI (reference sequence). The V gene lost 3 bases and the J gene lost 7 bases, with 16 bases spanning the gap. CDR3 sequence (DNA): TGTGCCAGCAGTTATCAGGGTACGGATTGGGAGCAGTACTTC. It encodes CASSYQGTDWEQYF.

The rearrangement uses TRBV4-2 and TRBJ2-2; no reliable D call. The CDR3 is 15 residues long. Germline loops: CDR1 LGHNA, CDR2 YNFKEQ. The V end lost 4 bases, the J end lost 4 bases, and 13 bases lay between the germline ends. CDR3 nucleotides: TGTGCCAGCAGCCCGGTCGGAACAGCCACCGGGGAGCTGTTTTTT. Protein product: CASSPVGTATGELFF.

The genes are TRBV4-1 and TRBJ2-2, with 12 nucleotides matching TRBD2. This CDR3 is 17 amino acids long. Trimming removed 1 base from V and 4 bases from J; junction bases left unmatched: 4. From germline, CDR1 is MGHRA and CDR2 YSYEKL. CDR3 DNA sequence: TGCGCCAGCAGCCAAGCGCTAGCGGGGGGGGGCACCGGGGAGCTGTTTTTT. It translates to CASSQALAGGGTGELFF.

This chain uses TRBV6-5 with TRBJ1-1, with TRBD1 matching 10 bases. Germline V lookup: CDR1 MNHEY, CDR2 SVGAGI. After removal of 4 bases from V and 0 bases from J, the junction contained 5 bases not matched to a gene. CDR3 length equals 16 residues. The CDR3 sequence is CASSLDRGRLNTEAFF. CDR3 DNA: TGTGCCAGCAGTTTGGACAGGGGGAGATTGAACACTGAAGCTTTCTTT.

The chain uses TRBV5-4 and TRBJ1-4; TRBD1 matches at 11 bases. The V gene end was trimmed by 3 bases and the J gene end by 8 bases; junction bases not matched to a gene: 6. CDR3 length: 15 amino acids. CDR1 and CDR2 (germline): SGHNT, YYREEE (reference sequence). The CDR3 DNA reads TGTGCCAGCAGCTCCCTCGGGACAGGGGGGGAAAAACTGTTTTTT. This gives the protein CASSSLGTGGEKLFF.

As for this clone: At one boundary the junction diverges from the germline segment, which might be a read error. The J gene is TRBJ2-6, the V gene TRBV29-1; D perhaps matches TRBD1 (5 bases). The CDR3 is 13 residues long. From germline, CDR1 is SQVTM and CDR2 ANQGSEA. This CDR3 reads CSVAGSGANVLPF. DNA for the CDR3: TGCAGCGTTGCAGGGTCTGGGGCCAACGTCCTGCCTTTC.